One and the same sample provided the 12 T cell receptor beta chains below, sequenced in a study of regulatory T cells in long-lasting Graves disease. iRepertoire HTBI primers and Arm-PCR of CDR3 regions built TCR beta libraries. TCRdb used MiXCR to reprocess the multiplex PCR reads, holding one entry per CDR3 protein. Here the sample spans roughly 500,000 distinct CDR3 sequences, 12% to 15% being singletons. As for time point: newly diagnosed GD, antithyroid drugs for less than 3 months. With RNA extracted from PBMCs as input, the TCR library was made. Another study also made use of these data, one on T cells in Graves' hyperthyroidism and ophthalmopathy.

The sequencing used peripheral blood mononuclear cells (PBMCs), collected at new diagnosis, from a patient treated with antithyroid drugs. All receptors derive from a woman aged 50 to 60 with Graves disease.

This clonotype appeared many times. V gene TRBV9 combines with J gene TRBJ2-7, with 10 bases identical to TRBD2. There are 13 residues in the CDR3. Trimming took 2 bases from V and 7 from J; bases not matched to a gene: 3. Germline V gives CDR1 SGDLS, CDR2 YYNGEE. The CDR3 DNA reads as TGTGCCAGCAGCGTTAGGACTAGCGGAGAGCAGTACTTC. This gives the protein CASSVRTSGEQYF.

This clonotype was seen at least ten times. The chain uses TRBV28 and TRBJ2-4, with D tentatively TRBD2 (5 bases). V lost 6 bases to trimming and J lost 3 bases, with 9 bases between them. CDR3 length equals 13 residues. Germline loops: CDR1 MDHEN, CDR2 SYDVKM. The CDR3 DNA reads as TGTGCCAGCAGCAGCGGTAACAAAAACATTCAGTACTTC. Its translation: CASSSGNKNIQYF.

Of note for this clonotype: Since a much larger clone is just one base distant, this may be a read error. The chain joins TRBV5-1 to TRBJ2-1; TRBD2 agrees at 10 bases. The V gene end was trimmed by 2 bases and the J gene end by 10 bases; junction bases not matched to a gene: 6. CDR1 is SGHRS and CDR2 is YFSETQ in the germline V gene. CDR3 length: 14 residues. The CDR3 sequence: CASSFSGLAKEQFF. CDR3 nucleotide sequence: TGCGCCAGCAGCTTCTCGGGACTAGCGAAGGAGCAGTTCTTC.

On this clonotype: One end of the junction fails to match germline, which may point to a read error. V and J are TRBV10-3 and TRBJ2-3, with TRBD1 identical over 11 bases. The germline V gene has CDR1 ENHRY and CDR2 SYGVKD. The CDR3 is made up of 15 amino acids. CDR3 DNA sequence: TGTGCCAGCAGTGAAGGACAGGGGGCAGGAGATACGCAGTATTTT. Residues: CASSEGQGAGDTQYF.

This clonotype appeared many times. The CDR3 DNA sequence: TGTGCCAGCAGCTTGCACCAAGACAGCGCATTGGGCTACACCTTC. Translated: CASSLHQDSALGYTF. The chain combines TRBV7-9 with TRBJ1-2; tentatively, D is TRBD1 (5 bases). The V gene lost 3 bases and the J gene lost 8 bases, with 19 bases spanning the gap. In germline, CDR1 is SEHNR, CDR2 FQNEAQ (reference sequence). The CDR3 loop spans 15 amino acids.

This clonotype was observed a few times. The rearrangement joins TRBV19 to TRBJ2-2, with D perhaps matching TRBD1 (6 bases). Trimming removed 7 bases at V and 2 bases at J, with 14 bases between. The CDR3 is made up of 15 amino acids. Per germline, CDR1 LNHDA and CDR2 SQIVND (reference sequence). For the CDR3, the DNA is TGTGCCAGTATTACAGGGATGGGAAACACCGGGGAGCTGTTTTTT. Its translation: CASITGMGNTGELFF.

Only a few counts were recorded for this clonotype. This sequence joins TRBV29-1 and TRBJ1-1; no firm D call. The CDR3 extends over 13 amino acids. Trimming removed 5 bases at V and 2 bases at J, with 12 bases between. The germline V gene encodes CDR1 SQVTM and CDR2 ANQGSEA. For the CDR3, the DNA is TGCAGCGTTCTTCCAGACGCAAACACTGAAGCTTTCTTT. Translated, it gives CSVLPDANTEAFF. Full variable domain (outside the CDR3, taken from reference TRBV29-1 and TRBJ1-1): SAVISQKPSRDICQRGTSLTIQCQVDSQVTMMFWYRQQPGQSLTLIATANQGSEATYESGFVIDKFPISRPNLTFSTLTVSNMSPEDSSIYLCSVLPDANTEAFFGQGTRLTVV.

This clonotype occurred many times. The rearrangement links TRBV6-1 to TRBJ2-1; 10 bases map to TRBD2. This CDR3 is 14 amino acids long. The germline V gene has CDR1 MNHNS and CDR2 SASEGT. Unmatched junction bases numbered 8, after V lost 5 bases and J lost 10 bases. DNA of the CDR3: TGTGCCAGCAGTAGCGGGAGGGTTTTTGTAGAGCAGTTCTTC. Amino acids: CASSSGRVFVEQFF.

This clonotype was counted between two and nine times. The rearrangement uses TRBV10-3 and TRBJ1-2; the match to TRBD1 covers 8 bases. Germline CDR1 reads ENHRY; CDR2 reads SYGVKD. With V trimmed by 0 bases and J by 14 bases, 11 bases remained unmatched. The CDR3 contains 14 residues. The DNA of the CDR3 is TGTGCCATCAGTGAGTCGGGGGACAGGTTTCAGGGGACCTTC. Translating gives CAISESGDRFQGTF.

In this sample, this clonotype turned up many times. The chain joins TRBV7-9 to TRBJ2-1; 10 bases map to TRBD2. CDR3 length equals 19 residues. Germline CDR1 SEHNR, CDR2 FQNEAQ (reference sequence). The junction had 13 bases not matched to a gene; V was cut back by 4 bases and J by 1 base. Here the CDR3 reads CASSSRGTSAAGSYNEQFF. CDR3 nucleotides: TGTGCCAGCAGCTCGAGAGGGACTAGCGCCGCGGGGTCCTACAATGAGCAGTTCTTC. The full variable domain, in which reference TRBV7-9 and TRBJ2-1 provide the parts outside the CDR3, is DTGVSQNPRHKITKRGQNVTFRCDPISEHNRLYWYRQTLGQGPEFLTYFQNEAQLEKSRLLSDRFSAERPKGSFSTLEIQRTEQGDSAMYLCASSSRGTSAAGSYNEQFFGPGTRLTVL.

This chain links TRBV10-3 with TRBJ2-1, with D tentatively TRBD2 (6 bases). The CDR3 is 15 residues long. V was shortened by 3 bases and J by 1 base, with 10 bases between the two germline ends. Germline V gene data show CDR1 as ENHRY and CDR2 as SYGVKD. The CDR3 spells CAISDGGASYNEQFF. CDR3 DNA sequence: TGTGCCATCAGTGACGGGGGAGCGTCCTACAATGAGCAGTTCTTC.

The chain carries TRBV20-1 and TRBJ1-2; 8 nucleotides line up with TRBD1. CDR1 is DFQATT, CDR2 SNEGSKA, per germline (reference sequence). J was trimmed by 4 bases and V by 5 bases; bases with no gene match: 9. The CDR3 is 14 amino acids. The CDR3 spells CSAQTGDASYGYTF. CDR3 DNA: TGCAGTGCTCAGACAGGGGATGCGAGCTATGGCTACACCTTC.